The rows below give T cell receptor beta chains drawn from one sample of a study of cytomegalovirus exposure and HLA in healthy donors. Profiled with immunoSEQ multiplex PCR; TCRdb holds only in-frame clones, not every one. The repertoire shows some 110,000 clones; the top ten hold approximately 6.8%. The source material was PBMCs. The receptors were gathered from a man in his forties in good health and CMV-seropositive. CDR3s leave out the opening cysteine and the closing phenylalanine or tryptophan. The order of the fields is CDR3 protein, V gene, J gene, D gene. A D gene is named only where the DNA matches it firmly.

ASSFSTGRTEAF	TRBV28	TRBJ1-1	-
ASSPDRGSYNEQF	TRBV7-8	TRBJ2-1	TRBD1
ASSLRGTDTQY	TRBV11-3	TRBJ2-3	-
ASSLARGGNTEAF	TRBV5-4	TRBJ1-1	-
ASSLGGSEKRAF	TRBV7-2	TRBJ1-1	-
ASSGLGLAGGLF	TRBV25-1	TRBJ2-1	TRBD2
ASSDYRQGLITGELF	TRBV2	TRBJ2-2	-
ASRQRVQGAYRTEAF	TRBV27	TRBJ1-1	TRBD1
ASSQIAGPYEQY	TRBV27	TRBJ2-7	TRBD2
ATRGAGGKDYNEQF	TRBV15	TRBJ2-1	-
ASSLVGGYNEQF	TRBV5-1	TRBJ2-1	-
ASSLSGGGSTDTQY	TRBV7-3	TRBJ2-3	TRBD2
ASGGTRLAEAF	TRBV11-2	TRBJ1-1	-
ASSASSGTNEKLF	TRBV9	TRBJ1-4	-
ASTPAGQGLNNEQF	TRBV7-9	TRBJ2-1	TRBD1
ASSPLGAGVYEQY	TRBV7-9	TRBJ2-7	-
ASSSGQQETQY	TRBV5-4	TRBJ2-5	-
ASTSSGTNYYEQY	TRBV28	TRBJ2-7	TRBD2
ASSQSRTGISYGYT	TRBV11-2	TRBJ1-2	-
ASSVPSVPLSGELF	TRBV9	TRBJ2-2	-
ASSLDLSGGPFRSYEQY	TRBV11-2	TRBJ2-7	-
ASSRGLGVGTEAF	TRBV5-1	TRBJ1-1	-
ASSQGTGKDTEAF	TRBV5-1	TRBJ1-1	TRBD1
ASTPFDRGNQPQH	TRBV2	TRBJ1-5	-
ASSPEVGATGELF	TRBV18	TRBJ2-2	-
ASSSRRTGPSLDYT	TRBV27	TRBJ1-2	TRBD1
ASSLRGVGETQY	TRBV2	TRBJ2-5	TRBD2
ASSLARDRDQPQH	TRBV5-6	TRBJ1-5	TRBD1
ASRGQVNYGYT	TRBV2	TRBJ1-2	TRBD1
ASTPPGTGYYEQY	TRBV28	TRBJ2-7	TRBD1
ASSPNTGTGGRSGNTIY	TRBV18	TRBJ1-3	TRBD1
ASSPTDSSNPSNSPLH	TRBV19	TRBJ1-6	-
ASSSRQGANTEAF	TRBV27	TRBJ1-1	TRBD1
ASSLHGGRPSSYEQY	TRBV5-4	TRBJ2-7	TRBD2
ASSQRVMGRSF	TRBV14	TRBJ1-1	-
ASRGDRLNTEAF	TRBV19	TRBJ1-1	TRBD1
ASRSTGFPYEQY	TRBV11-1	TRBJ2-7	-
ASRQGFIGTGELF	TRBV9	TRBJ2-2	-
ASSSGQPAQTYEQY	TRBV5-5	TRBJ2-7	-
ASSPLAGGSNEQF	TRBV6-6	TRBJ2-1	TRBD2
ASSLSRGTNRGNEQF	TRBV7-9	TRBJ2-1	-
ASSQVGTDYERQY	TRBV4-1	TRBJ2-5	-
ASSPALAGDTDTQY	TRBV7-9	TRBJ2-3	TRBD2
ASRMTGNYGYT	TRBV28	TRBJ1-2	-
ASSFVTVVDEQF	TRBV5-1	TRBJ2-1	-
ASSPRLAGDNNEQF	TRBV19	TRBJ2-1	TRBD2
ASSVVLTGELF	TRBV9	TRBJ2-2	-
ASSLTGGRNQPQH	TRBV11-2	TRBJ1-5	TRBD1
ASSSRSGSNYITYEQY	TRBV7-2	TRBJ2-7	-
ASSFARTYTEAF	TRBV7-9	TRBJ1-1	-
ASSEAGIADPLSGANVLT	TRBV6-1	TRBJ2-6	-
ASRYTGVSTDTQY	TRBV6-6	TRBJ2-3	TRBD1
ASSSPPNNQPQH	TRBV19	TRBJ1-5	-